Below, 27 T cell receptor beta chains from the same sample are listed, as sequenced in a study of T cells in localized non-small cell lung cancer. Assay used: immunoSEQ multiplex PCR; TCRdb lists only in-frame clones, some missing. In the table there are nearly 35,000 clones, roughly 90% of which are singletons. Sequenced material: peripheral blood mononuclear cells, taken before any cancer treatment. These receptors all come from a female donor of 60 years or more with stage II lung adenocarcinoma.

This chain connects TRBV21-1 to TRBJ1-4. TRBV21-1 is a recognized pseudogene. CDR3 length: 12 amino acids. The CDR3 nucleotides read TGTGCCAGCAGCGAATCTAGGGAAAAACTGTTTTTT. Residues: CASSESREKLFF.

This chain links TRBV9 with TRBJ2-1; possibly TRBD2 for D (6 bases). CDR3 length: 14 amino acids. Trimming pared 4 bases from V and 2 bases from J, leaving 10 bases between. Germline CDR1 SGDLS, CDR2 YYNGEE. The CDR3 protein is CASSSSGAYNEQFF. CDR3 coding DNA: TGTGCCAGCAGCTCATCGGGAGCCTACAATGAGCAGTTCTTC.

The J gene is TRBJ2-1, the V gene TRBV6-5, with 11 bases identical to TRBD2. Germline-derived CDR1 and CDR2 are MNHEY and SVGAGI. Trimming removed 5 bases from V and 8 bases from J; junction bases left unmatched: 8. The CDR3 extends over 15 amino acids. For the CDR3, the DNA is TGTGCCAGCAGTATAATAGCGGGAGGGCCATATGAGCAGTTCTTC. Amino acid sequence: CASSIIAGGPYEQFF.

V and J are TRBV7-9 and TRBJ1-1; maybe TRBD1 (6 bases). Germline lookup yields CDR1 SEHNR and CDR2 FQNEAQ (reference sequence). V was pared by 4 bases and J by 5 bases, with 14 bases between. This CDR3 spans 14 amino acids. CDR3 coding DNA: TGTGCCAGCAGCTCACAGGGTAAACTAACTGAAGCTTTCTTT. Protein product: CASSSQGKLTEAFF.

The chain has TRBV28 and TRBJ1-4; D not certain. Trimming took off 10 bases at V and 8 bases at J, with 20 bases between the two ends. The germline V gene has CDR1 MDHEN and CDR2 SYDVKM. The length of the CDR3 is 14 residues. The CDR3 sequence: CATRANGVGEKLFF. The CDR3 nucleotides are TGTGCCACCAGAGCCAATGGAGTAGGAGAAAAACTGTTTTTT.

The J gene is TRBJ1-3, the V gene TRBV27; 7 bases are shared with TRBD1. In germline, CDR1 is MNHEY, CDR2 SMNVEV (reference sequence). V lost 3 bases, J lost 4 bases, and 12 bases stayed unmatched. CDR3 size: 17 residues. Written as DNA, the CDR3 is TGTGCCAGCAGTTTCAGCCCGTTCACAGGGGTCGGAAACACCATATATTTT. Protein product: CASSFSPFTGVGNTIYF.

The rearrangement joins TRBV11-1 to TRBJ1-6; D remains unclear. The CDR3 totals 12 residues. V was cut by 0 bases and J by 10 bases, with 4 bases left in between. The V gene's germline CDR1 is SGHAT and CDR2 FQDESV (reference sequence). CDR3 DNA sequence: TGTGCCAGCAGCTTAGCGGGATCACCCCTCCACTTT. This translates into CASSLAGSPLHF.

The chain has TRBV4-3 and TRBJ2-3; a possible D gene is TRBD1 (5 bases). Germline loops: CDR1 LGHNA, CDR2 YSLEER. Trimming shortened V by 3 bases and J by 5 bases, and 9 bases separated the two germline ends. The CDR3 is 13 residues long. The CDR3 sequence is CASSQTVGDTQYF. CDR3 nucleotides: TGCGCCAGCAGCCAGACAGTAGGAGATACGCAGTATTTT.

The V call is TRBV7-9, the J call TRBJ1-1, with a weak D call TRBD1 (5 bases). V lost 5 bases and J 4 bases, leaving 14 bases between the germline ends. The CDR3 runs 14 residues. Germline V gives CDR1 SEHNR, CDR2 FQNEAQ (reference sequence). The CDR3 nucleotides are TGTGCCAGCAGCACCCAGGGAGTGGGCACTGAAGCTTTCTTT. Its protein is CASSTQGVGTEAFF.

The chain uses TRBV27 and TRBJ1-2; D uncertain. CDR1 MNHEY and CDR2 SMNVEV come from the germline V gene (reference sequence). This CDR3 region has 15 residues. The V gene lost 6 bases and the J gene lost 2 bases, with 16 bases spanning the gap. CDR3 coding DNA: TGTGCCAGCAGACATCCTTCAAGAGAGAACTATGGCTACACCTTC. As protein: CASRHPSRENYGYTF.

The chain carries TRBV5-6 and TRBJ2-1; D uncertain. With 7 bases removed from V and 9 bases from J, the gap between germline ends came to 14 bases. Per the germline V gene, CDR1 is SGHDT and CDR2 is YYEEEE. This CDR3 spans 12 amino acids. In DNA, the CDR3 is TGTGCCAGCGCCCAGATCCCGGGTGAGCAGTTCTTC. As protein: CASAQIPGEQFF.

CDR3 DNA: TGTGCCAGCAGCGACAGGGCGATAAGCAATCAGCCCCAGCATTTT. As protein: CASSDRAISNQPQHF. The chain links TRBV6-5 to TRBJ1-5; 7 bases are a match to TRBD1. CDR3 length: 15 residues. The germline CDR1 and CDR2 sequences are MNHEY and SVGAGI. V trimming: 6 bases; J trimming: 1 base; junction bases outside the gene matches: 6.

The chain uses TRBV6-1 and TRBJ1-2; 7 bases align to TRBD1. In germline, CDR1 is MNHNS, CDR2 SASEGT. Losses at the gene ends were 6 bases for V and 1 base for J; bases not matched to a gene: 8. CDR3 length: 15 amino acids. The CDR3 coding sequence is TGTGCCAGCAGGGCCCAGACAGGGAGTAACTATGGCTACACCTTC. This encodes CASRAQTGSNYGYTF.

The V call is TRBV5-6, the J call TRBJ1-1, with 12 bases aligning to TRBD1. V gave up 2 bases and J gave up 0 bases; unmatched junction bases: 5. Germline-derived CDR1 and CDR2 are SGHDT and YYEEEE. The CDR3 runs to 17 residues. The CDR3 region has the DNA TGTGCCAGCAGCTTCCCGGGACAGGGGGCGGTGAACACTGAAGCTTTCTTT. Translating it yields CASSFPGQGAVNTEAFF.

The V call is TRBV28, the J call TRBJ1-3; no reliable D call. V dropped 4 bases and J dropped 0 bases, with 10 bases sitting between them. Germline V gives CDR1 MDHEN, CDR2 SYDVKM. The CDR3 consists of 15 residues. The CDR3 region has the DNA TGTGCCAGCAGTTCTACCGGGCCCTCTGGAAACACCATATATTTT. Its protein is CASSSTGPSGNTIYF.

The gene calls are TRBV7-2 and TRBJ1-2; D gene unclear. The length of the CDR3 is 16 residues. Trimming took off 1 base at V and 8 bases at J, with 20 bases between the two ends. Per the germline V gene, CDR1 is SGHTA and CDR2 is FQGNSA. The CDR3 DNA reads TGTGCCAGCAGCTTAGAACTGTCCCGGACTGCAGAGGGCTACACCTTC. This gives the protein CASSLELSRTAEGYTF.

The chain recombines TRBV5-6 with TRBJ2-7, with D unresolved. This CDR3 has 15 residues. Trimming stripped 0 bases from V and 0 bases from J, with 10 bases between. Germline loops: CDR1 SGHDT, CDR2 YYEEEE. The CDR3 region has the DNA TGTGCCAGCAGCTTGGCCGATGGGTACTCCTACGAGCAGTACTTC. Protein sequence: CASSLADGYSYEQYF.

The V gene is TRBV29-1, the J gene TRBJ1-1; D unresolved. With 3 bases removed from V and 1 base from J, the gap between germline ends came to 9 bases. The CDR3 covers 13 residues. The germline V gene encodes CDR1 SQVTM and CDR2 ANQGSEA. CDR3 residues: CSVDGGGNTEAFF. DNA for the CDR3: TGCAGCGTTGATGGCGGAGGGAACACTGAAGCTTTCTTT. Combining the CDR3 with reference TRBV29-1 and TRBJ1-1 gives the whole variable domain SAVISQKPSRDICQRGTSLTIQCQVDSQVTMMFWYRQQPGQSLTLIATANQGSEATYESGFVIDKFPISRPNLTFSTLTVSNMSPEDSSIYLCSVDGGGNTEAFFGQGTRLTVV.

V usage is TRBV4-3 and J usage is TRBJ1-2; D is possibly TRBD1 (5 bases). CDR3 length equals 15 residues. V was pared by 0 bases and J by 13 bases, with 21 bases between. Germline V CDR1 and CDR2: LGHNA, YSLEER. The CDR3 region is CASSQDLEASGRPTF. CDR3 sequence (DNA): TGCGCCAGCAGCCAAGATTTAGAAGCTTCGGGGCGGCCCACCTTC.

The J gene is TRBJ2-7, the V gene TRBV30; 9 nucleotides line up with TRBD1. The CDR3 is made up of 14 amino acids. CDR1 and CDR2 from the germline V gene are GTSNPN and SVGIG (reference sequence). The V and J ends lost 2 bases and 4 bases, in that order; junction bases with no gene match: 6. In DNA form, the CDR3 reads TGTGCCTGGAGTACCGGGACAGGGAGGTACGAGCAGTACTTC. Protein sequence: CAWSTGTGRYEQYF.

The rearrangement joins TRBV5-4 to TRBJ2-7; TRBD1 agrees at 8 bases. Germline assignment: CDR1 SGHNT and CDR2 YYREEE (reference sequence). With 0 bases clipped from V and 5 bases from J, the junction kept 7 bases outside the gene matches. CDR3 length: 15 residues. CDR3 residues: CASSLVWQGANEQYF. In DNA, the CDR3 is TGTGCCAGCAGCTTGGTTTGGCAGGGGGCCAACGAGCAGTACTTC.

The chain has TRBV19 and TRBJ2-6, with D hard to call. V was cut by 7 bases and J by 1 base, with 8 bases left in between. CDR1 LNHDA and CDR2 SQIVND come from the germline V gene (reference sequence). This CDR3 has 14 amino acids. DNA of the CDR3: TGTGCCAGTACACGACAATCTGGGGCCAACGTCCTGACTTTC. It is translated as CASTRQSGANVLTF.

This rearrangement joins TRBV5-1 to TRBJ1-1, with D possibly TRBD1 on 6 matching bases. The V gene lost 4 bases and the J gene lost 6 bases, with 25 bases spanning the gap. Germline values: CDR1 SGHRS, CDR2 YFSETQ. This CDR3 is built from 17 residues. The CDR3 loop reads CASSPFPVGGPGAEAFF. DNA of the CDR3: TGCGCCAGCAGCCCCTTTCCCGTAGGGGGGCCAGGGGCTGAAGCTTTCTTT.

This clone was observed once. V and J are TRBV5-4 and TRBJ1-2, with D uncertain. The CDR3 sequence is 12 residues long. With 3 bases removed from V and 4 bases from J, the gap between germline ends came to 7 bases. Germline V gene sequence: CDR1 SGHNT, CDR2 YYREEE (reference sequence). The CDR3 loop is CASSSNLYGYTF. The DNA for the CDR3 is TGTGCCAGCAGCTCCAACCTCTATGGCTACACCTTC.

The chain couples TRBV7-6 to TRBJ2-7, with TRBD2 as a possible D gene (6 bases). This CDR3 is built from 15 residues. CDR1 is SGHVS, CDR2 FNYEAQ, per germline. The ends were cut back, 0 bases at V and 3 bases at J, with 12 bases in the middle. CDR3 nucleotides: TGTGCCAGCAGCTTAGCGCCCGGGGGAGGCTACGAGCAGTACTTC. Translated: CASSLAPGGGYEQYF.

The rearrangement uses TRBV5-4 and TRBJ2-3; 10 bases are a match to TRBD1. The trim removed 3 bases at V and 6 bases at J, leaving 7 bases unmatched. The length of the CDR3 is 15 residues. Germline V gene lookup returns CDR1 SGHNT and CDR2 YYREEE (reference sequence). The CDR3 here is CASSSGQGVWDTQYF. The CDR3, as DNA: TGTGCCAGCAGCTCCGGACAGGGGGTATGGGATACGCAGTATTTT.

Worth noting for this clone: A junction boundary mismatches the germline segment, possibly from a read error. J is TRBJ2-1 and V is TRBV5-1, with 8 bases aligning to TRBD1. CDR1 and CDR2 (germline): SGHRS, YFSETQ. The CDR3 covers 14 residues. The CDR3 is CASSPRTGSVEQFF. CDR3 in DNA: TGTGCCAGCAGCCCCCGGACAGGGTCGGTCGAGCAGTTCTTC.